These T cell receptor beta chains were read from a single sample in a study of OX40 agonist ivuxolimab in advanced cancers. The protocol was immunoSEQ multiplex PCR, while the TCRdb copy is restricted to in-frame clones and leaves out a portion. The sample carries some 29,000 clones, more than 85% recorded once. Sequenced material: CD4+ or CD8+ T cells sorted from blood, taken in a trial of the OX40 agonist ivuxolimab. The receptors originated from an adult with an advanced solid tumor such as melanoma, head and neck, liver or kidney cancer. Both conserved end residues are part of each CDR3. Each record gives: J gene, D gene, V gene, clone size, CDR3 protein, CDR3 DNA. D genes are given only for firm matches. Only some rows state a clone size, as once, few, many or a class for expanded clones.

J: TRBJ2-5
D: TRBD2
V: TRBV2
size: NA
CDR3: CATRFRLAGEETQYF
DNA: TGTGCCACCCGATTCAGGCTAGCGGGCGAAGAGACCCAGTACTTC

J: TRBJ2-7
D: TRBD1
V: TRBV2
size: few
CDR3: CASSEDRGLYEQYF
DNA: TGTGCCAGCAGTGAAGACAGGGGGTTGTACGAGCAGTACTTC

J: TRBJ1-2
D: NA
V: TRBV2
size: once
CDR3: CASTQGGSGYTF
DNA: TGTGCCAGCACCCAAGGGGGGTCTGGCTACACCTTC

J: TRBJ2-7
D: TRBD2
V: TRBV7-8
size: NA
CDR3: CASSSGLAVYEQYF
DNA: TGTGCCAGCAGCTCGGGACTAGCGGTATACGAGCAGTACTTC

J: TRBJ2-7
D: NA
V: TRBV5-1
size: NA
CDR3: CASSFRVPYEQYF
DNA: TGCGCCAGCAGCTTCAGGGTACCCTACGAGCAGTACTTC

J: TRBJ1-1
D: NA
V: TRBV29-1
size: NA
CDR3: CSVEGSGIEAFF
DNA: TGCAGCGTTGAAGGGTCAGGGATTGAAGCTTTCTTT

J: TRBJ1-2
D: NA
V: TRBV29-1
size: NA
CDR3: CSVEHPGVGYTF
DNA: TGCAGCGTTGAGCACCCTGGTGTGGGCTACACCTTC

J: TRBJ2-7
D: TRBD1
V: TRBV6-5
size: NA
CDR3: CASSQGQQGQYF
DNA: TGTGCCAGCAGTCAGGGACAGCAGGGGCAGTACTTC

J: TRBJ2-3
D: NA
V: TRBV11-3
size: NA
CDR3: CASSLEWGSGSTDTQYF
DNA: TGTGCCAGCAGCTTAGAATGGGGATCGGGCTCCACAGATACGCAGTATTTT

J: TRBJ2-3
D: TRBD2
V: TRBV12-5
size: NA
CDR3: CASGSRLAGGPREDTQYF
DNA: TGTGCTAGTGGTTCCCGGCTAGCGGGAGGGCCAAGGGAAGATACGCAGTATTTT

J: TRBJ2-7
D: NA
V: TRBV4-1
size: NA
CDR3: CASSQGDGSYEQYF
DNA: TGCGCCAGCAGCCAGGGGGACGGCTCCTACGAGCAGTACTTC

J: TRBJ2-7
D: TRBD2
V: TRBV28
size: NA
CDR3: CATQAGGNYEQYF
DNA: TGTGCCACCCAAGCGGGAGGGAATTACGAGCAGTACTTC

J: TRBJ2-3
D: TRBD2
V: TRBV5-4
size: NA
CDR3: CASSLGRGDTDTQYF
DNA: TGTGCCAGCAGCTTGGGTCGGGGGGATACAGATACGCAGTATTTT

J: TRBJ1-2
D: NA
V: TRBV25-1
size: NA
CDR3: CASSERQVSYGYTF
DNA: TGTGCCAGCAGTGAAAGACAGGTTAGCTATGGCTACACCTTC

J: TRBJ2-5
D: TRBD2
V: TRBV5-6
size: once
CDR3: CASSNPSLAGSVVDQYF
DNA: TGTGCCAGCAGTAACCCATCCCTAGCGGGGTCCGTTGTTGACCAGTACTTC

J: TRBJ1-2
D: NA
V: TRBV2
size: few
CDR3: CASRGGYYGYTF
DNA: TGTGCCAGCAGAGGGGGGTACTATGGCTACACCTTC

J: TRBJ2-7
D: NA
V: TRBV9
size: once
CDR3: CASRGSVYEQYF
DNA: TGTGCCAGCAGGGGCAGTGTCTACGAGCAGTACTTC

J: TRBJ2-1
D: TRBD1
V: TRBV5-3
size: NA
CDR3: CARSLAHRGQGNEQFF
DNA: TGTGCCAGAAGCTTGGCCCACAGGGGGCAGGGCAATGAGCAGTTCTTC

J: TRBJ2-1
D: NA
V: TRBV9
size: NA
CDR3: CASSVGGGNYNEQFF
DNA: TGTGCCAGCAGCGTTGGGGGCGGGAACTACAATGAGCAGTTCTTC

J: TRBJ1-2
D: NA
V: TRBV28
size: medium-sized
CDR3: CASSFYGSNRGYTF
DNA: TGTGCCAGCAGTTTTTACGGCAGTAATAGGGGCTACACCTTC

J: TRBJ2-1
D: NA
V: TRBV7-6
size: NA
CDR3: CASSSRRVVDEQFF
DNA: TGTGCCAGCAGCTCGCGGAGGGTTGTGGATGAGCAGTTCTTC

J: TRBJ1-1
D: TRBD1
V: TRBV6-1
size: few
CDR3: CASLPRGQGGTEAFF
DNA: TGTGCCAGCCTCCCAAGGGGGCAGGGTGGCACTGAAGCTTTCTTT

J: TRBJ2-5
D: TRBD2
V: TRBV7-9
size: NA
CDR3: CASSTSGGRQETQYF
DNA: TGTGCCAGCAGCACTAGCGGGGGCCGACAAGAGACCCAGTACTTC

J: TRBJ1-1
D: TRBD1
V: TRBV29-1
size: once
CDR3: CSVQDRYTEAFF
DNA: TGCAGCGTTCAGGACAGGTACACTGAAGCTTTCTTT

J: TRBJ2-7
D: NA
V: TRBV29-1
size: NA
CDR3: CSVVGVGSYEQYF
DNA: TGCAGCGTTGTGGGTGTGGGTTCCTACGAGCAGTACTTC

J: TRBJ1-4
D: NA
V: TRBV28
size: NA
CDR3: CASSLLDMANEKLFF
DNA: TGTGCCAGCAGTTTATTGGACATGGCTAATGAAAAACTGTTTTTT

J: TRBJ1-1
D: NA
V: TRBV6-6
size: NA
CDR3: CASSYSGEWTFF
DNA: TGTGCCAGCAGTTACTCAGGGGAATGGACTTTCTTT

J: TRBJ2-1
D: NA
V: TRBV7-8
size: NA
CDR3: CASSFHTGMPYNEQFF
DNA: TGTGCCAGCAGCTTCCATACAGGGATGCCCTACAATGAGCAGTTCTTC

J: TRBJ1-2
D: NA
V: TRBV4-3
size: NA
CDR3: CASSQDTGPGVYGYTF
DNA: TGCGCCAGCAGCCAAGATACGGGGCCAGGGGTTTATGGCTACACCTTC

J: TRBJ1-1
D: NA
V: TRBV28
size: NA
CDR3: CASSLGQENTEAFF
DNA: TGTGCCAGCAGTCTCGGGCAGGAGAACACTGAAGCTTTCTTT

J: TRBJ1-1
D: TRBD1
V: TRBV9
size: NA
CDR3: CASSPTGTNTEAFF
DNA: TGTGCCAGCAGCCCGACAGGGACGAACACTGAAGCTTTCTTT

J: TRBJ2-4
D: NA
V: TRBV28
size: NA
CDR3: CASRKGGARAKNIQYF
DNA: TGTGCCAGCAGAAAGGGGGGGGCCCGAGCCAAAAACATTCAGTACTTC

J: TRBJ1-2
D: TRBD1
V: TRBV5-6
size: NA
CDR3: CASSEEGARYGYTF
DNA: TGTGCCAGCAGCGAGGAGGGGGCGCGGTATGGCTACACCTTC

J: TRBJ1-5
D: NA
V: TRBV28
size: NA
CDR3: CASSLYGDPQPQHF
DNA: TGTGCCAGCAGTTTATACGGGGATCCTCAGCCCCAGCATTTT

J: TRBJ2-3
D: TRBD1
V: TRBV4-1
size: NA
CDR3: CASSHPGQGAQADTQYF
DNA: TGCGCCAGCAGCCACCCGGGACAGGGGGCGCAGGCAGATACGCAGTATTTT

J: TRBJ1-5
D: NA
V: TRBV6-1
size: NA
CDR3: CASSEARGGTAQPQHF
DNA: TGTGCCAGCAGTGAAGCGCGTGGGGGCACGGCTCAGCCCCAGCATTTT

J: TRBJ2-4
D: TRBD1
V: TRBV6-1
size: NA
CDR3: CASSETRGMYIQYF
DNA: TGTGCCAGCAGTGAGACCAGGGGGATGTACATTCAGTACTTC

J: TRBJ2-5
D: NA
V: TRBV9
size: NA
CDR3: CASSPVGYQETQYF
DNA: TGTGCCAGCAGCCCAGTGGGGTACCAAGAGACCCAGTACTTC

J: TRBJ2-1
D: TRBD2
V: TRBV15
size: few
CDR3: CATSIRTSGYRPDEQFF
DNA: TGTGCCACCAGCATCCGGACTAGCGGGTATCGCCCCGATGAGCAGTTCTTC

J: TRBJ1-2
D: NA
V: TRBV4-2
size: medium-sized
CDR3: CASSPDGFDTGYGYTF
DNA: TGTGCCAGCAGCCCAGATGGGTTCGACACGGGGTATGGCTACACCTTC

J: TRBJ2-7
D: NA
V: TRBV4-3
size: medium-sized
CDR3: CASSQEEGYEQYF
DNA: TGCGCCAGCAGCCAAGAAGAGGGGTACGAGCAGTACTTC

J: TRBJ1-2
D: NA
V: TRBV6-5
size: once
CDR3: CASSYGQNYGYTF
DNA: TGTGCCAGCAGTTACGGCCAGAACTATGGCTACACCTTC

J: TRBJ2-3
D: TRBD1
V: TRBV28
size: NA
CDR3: CASSPVGTGIYTDTQYF
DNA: TGTGCCAGCAGTCCTGTCGGGACAGGGATTTACACAGATACGCAGTATTTT

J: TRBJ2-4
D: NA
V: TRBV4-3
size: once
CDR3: CASSQEATGRAKNIQYF
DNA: TGCGCCAGCAGCCAAGAGGCGACAGGCAGAGCCAAAAACATTCAGTACTTC